The clone carrying this T cell receptor beta chain was seen a few times. Its antigen is not known. The sample comes from a study of T-cell reconstitution after alpha-beta-depleted transplantation in children. Whole-study results and caveats: Two months or so post-transplant, alpha-beta T cells reportedly derived from several hundred expanded graft clones.

V dropped 0 bases and J dropped 4; count of bases not matched to a gene: 4. This CDR3 has 15 residues. The germline gives CDR1 SGDLS, CDR2 YYNGEE. Unique molecular identifiers were incorporated into the prepared TCRbeta library. TCRdb re-analysed the PCR reads in MiXCR, keeping a single row per CDR3 protein. This table has around 440,000 distinct CDR3 sequences, 16% appearing once. Sample: PBMCs, mostly from graft donor cells, taken 360 days after TCRalphabeta/CD19-depleted stem cell transplant. This chain connects TRBV9 to TRBJ2-7; 10 nucleotides line up with TRBD2. The TCR was taken from a boy younger than two who had a stem cell transplant for Wiskott-Aldrich syndrome, so the T cells may come from the graft donor. The CDR3 reads CASSVGAGGVYEQYF. The DNA of the CDR3 is TGTGCCAGCAGCGTAGGAGCGGGAGGGGTGTACGAGCAGTACTTC.